This TCR beta chain appears in the sequencing data of a study of blood T cell repertoires in COVID-19. Study summary: Material from acute and convalescent COVID-19 was sourced from the United States, Italy and Spain.

The data were produced by immunoSEQ multiplex PCR, yet TCRdb's version contains in-frame clones alone and is incomplete. The data hold under 75,000 clones, with around 90% observed a single time. Trimming left V 7 bases short and J 8 bases short, with 11 bases between. The germline V gene encodes CDR1 DFQATT and CDR2 SNEGSKA (reference sequence). This CDR3 contains 11 residues. The J gene is TRBJ1-4, the V gene TRBV20-1; no definite D call. This receptor was obtained from a woman aged 80 or over with active COVID-19. The specimen was peripheral blood. CDR3 in amino acids: CSGGVGEKLFF. In nucleotides, the CDR3 is TGCAGTGGGGGAGTAGGAGAAAAACTGTTTTTT.